These 17 T cell receptor beta chains came from one sample sequenced in a study of control samples from healthy donors and cancer patients. Assay used: immunoSEQ multiplex PCR; TCRdb lists only in-frame clones, some missing. The table has about 85,000 clones, 85% to 90% seen once; the top ten hold about 7.6%. Sequenced material: blood. All receptors derive from a woman aged 60-75 years in good health.

The chain employs TRBV12-3 or TRBV12-4 and TRBJ1-2, with a possible D match to TRBD1 (6 bases). CDR3 length equals 13 residues. The ends were cut back, 1 base at V and 4 bases at J, with 7 bases in the middle. The CDR3 nucleotides read TGTGCCAGCAGTTTAGGAGGGGGCTATGGCTACACCTTC. It specifies CASSLGGGYGYTF.

This rearrangement joins TRBV19 to TRBJ2-3; weak D call: TRBD2 (5 bases). V was cut by 4 bases and J by 4 bases, with 15 bases left in between. The germline CDR1 and CDR2 sequences are LNHDA and SQIVND (reference sequence). The CDR3 extends over 15 amino acids. In DNA, the CDR3 is TGTGCCAGTAGTACCAGGACTTCCGGGGCAGATACGCAGTATTTT. Protein: CASSTRTSGADTQYF.

The rearrangement uses TRBV27 and TRBJ1-2, with D possibly being TRBD1 (5 bases). V lost 5 bases and J lost 4, with 11 bases in between. CDR3 length: 13 residues. CDR1 is MNHEY, CDR2 SMNVEV, per germline (reference sequence). The CDR3 protein is CASSPGLSYGYTF. The CDR3 nucleotides read TGTGCCAGCAGTCCAGGGTTGAGCTATGGCTACACCTTC.

The rearrangement uses TRBV5-1 and TRBJ2-6; perhaps TRBD1 as D (5 bases). The V gene lost 4 bases and the J gene lost 0 bases, with 11 bases spanning the gap. CDR1 and CDR2 (germline): SGHRS, YFSETQ. The CDR3 runs 16 residues. CDR3 in amino acids: CASSPGHSSGANVLTF. The CDR3 coding sequence is TGCGCCAGCAGCCCCGGACATAGCTCTGGGGCCAACGTCCTGACTTTC.

The chain joins TRBV5-1 to TRBJ1-4; no reliable D call. Germline V gene data show CDR1 as SGHRS and CDR2 as YFSETQ. Between the trimmed V and J ends, which lost 3 bases and 8 bases, there was a span of 11 bases. The CDR3 sequence is 13 residues long. CDR3 loop: CASSWGAREKLFF. The CDR3 DNA sequence: TGCGCCAGCAGCTGGGGAGCGAGGGAAAAACTGTTTTTT.

This chain joins TRBV5-1 and TRBJ2-3; D is unresolved. The germline V and J ends were trimmed by 5 bases and 4 bases, with 14 bases remaining between them. Germline V lookup: CDR1 SGHRS, CDR2 YFSETQ. The CDR3 has 14 residues. Here the CDR3 reads CASRSDQVPDTQYF. CDR3 sequence (DNA): TGCGCCAGCAGGTCGGACCAGGTCCCAGATACGCAGTATTTT.

V and J are TRBV5-1 and TRBJ1-1; TRBD1 is a possible D gene (5 bases). Germline values: CDR1 SGHRS, CDR2 YFSETQ. The V gene lost 3 bases and the J gene lost 3 bases, with 12 bases spanning the gap. The CDR3 length is 14 residues. The CDR3 bases are TGCGCCAGCAGCTCTGGGACCGTGGACACTGAAGCTTTCTTT. Amino acids: CASSSGTVDTEAFF.

The chain employs TRBV7-6 and TRBJ2-1; 7 bases are shared with TRBD2. The J segment lost 7 bases and the V segment lost 5 bases, leaving 11 bases of the junction unmatched. CDR3 length: 15 amino acids. CDR1 SGHVS and CDR2 FNYEAQ come from the germline V gene. The chain's CDR3 is CASSPIGGVGNEQFF. The CDR3, as DNA: TGTGCCAGCAGCCCCATTGGGGGGGTTGGGAATGAGCAGTTCTTC.

This chain uses TRBV6-1 with TRBJ1-2, with TRBD1 identical over 7 bases. The length of the CDR3 is 14 residues. The trim removed 0 bases at V and 3 bases at J, leaving 1 base unmatched. CDR1 and CDR2 (germline): MNHNS, SASEGT. The CDR3 protein is CASSEAQGDYGYTF. In DNA form, the CDR3 reads TGTGCCAGCAGTGAAGCTCAGGGGGACTATGGCTACACCTTC.

This clone has just a few counts. The chain has TRBV7-3 and TRBJ2-7; D not certain. Looked up from germline, CDR1 is SGHTA and CDR2 is FQGTGA. The CDR3 spans 14 residues. V was shortened by 2 bases and J by 6 bases, with 14 bases between the two germline ends. The CDR3 loop reads CASSLGPTSGEQYF. As DNA, the CDR3 is TGTGCCAGCAGCTTAGGGCCTACGTCAGGCGAGCAGTACTTC. Supplemented by reference TRBV7-3 and TRBJ2-7, the full variable domain reads GAGVSQTPSNKVTEKGKYVELRCDPISGHTALYWYRQSLGQGPEFLIYFQGTGAADDSGLPNDRFFAVRPEGSVSTLKIQRTERGDSAVYLCASSLGPTSGEQYFGPGTRLTVT.

V is TRBV30 and J is TRBJ2-7, with D hard to call. V was clipped by 1 base and J by 2 bases, with 15 bases between them. CDR3 length: 15 amino acids. Germline assignment: CDR1 GTSNPN and CDR2 SVGIG (reference sequence). The CDR3 DNA is TGTGCCTGGAGTGCCGGCGCTGCTAGGGCCTACGAGCAGTACTTC. Translating gives CAWSAGAARAYEQYF. Filled out from reference TRBV30 and TRBJ2-7, the complete variable domain reads SQTIHQWPATLVQPVGSPLSLECTVEGTSNPNLYWYRQAAGRGLQLLFYSVGIGQISSEVPQNLSASRPQDRQFILSSKKLLLSDSGFYLCAWSAGAARAYEQYFGPGTRLTVT.

This chain links TRBV6-6 with TRBJ2-4; possible D gene TRBD1, 6 bases. The CDR3 is 19 amino acids. The V end lost 6 bases, the J end lost 0 bases, and 24 bases lay between the germline ends. CDR1 is MNHNY and CDR2 is SVGAGI in the germline V gene (reference sequence). In DNA, the CDR3 is TGTGCCAGCAGCTATCGACAGGAAACTTATCTAGTAGCCAAAAACATTCAGTACTTC. This codes for CASSYRQETYLVAKNIQYF.

This clone was recorded only once. The chain is built from TRBV5-1 and TRBJ2-2; 8 nucleotides align to TRBD2. CDR1 and CDR2 from the germline V gene are SGHRS and YFSETQ. CDR3 size: 14 residues. Losses at the gene ends were 2 bases for V and 5 bases for J; bases not matched to a gene: 2. CDR3 sequence: CASSFVAGTGELFF. Written as DNA, the CDR3 is TGCGCCAGCAGCTTCGTAGCGGGAACCGGGGAGCTGTTTTTT.

In this sample, this clone turned up once. The J gene is TRBJ2-5, the V gene TRBV5-1; 15 bases are a match to TRBD2. CDR1 is SGHRS, CDR2 YFSETQ, per germline. J lost 1 base, V lost 4 bases, and 5 bases had no gene match. This CDR3 spans 17 amino acids. The CDR3, as DNA: TGCGCCAGCAGCGAAGGACTAGCGGGGGGGTCCCAAGAGACCCAGTACTTC. Amino acids: CASSEGLAGGSQETQYF.

This sequence joins TRBV6-5 and TRBJ1-5; the D is unclear. V lost 6 bases, J lost 5 bases, and 11 bases lay in between. The CDR3 extends over 13 amino acids. Germline V lookup: CDR1 MNHEY, CDR2 SVGAGI. DNA for the CDR3: TGTGCCAGCAGCTACAGCGCCTATCAGCCCCAGCATTTT. Protein sequence: CASSYSAYQPQHF.

The chain recombines TRBV27 with TRBJ2-5, with D unresolved. Germline V gene lookup returns CDR1 MNHEY and CDR2 SMNVEV (reference sequence). The CDR3 has 14 amino acids. The V end was cut by 10 bases, the J end by 1 base, with 16 bases between. The CDR3 region is CATMKWSGQETQYF. The CDR3 DNA reads TGTGCCACCATGAAGTGGTCGGGCCAAGAGACCCAGTACTTC.

The chain joins TRBV15 to TRBJ1-5, with TRBD1 matching 10 bases. Losses at the gene ends were 5 bases for V and 6 bases for J; bases not matched to a gene: 4. This CDR3 spans 14 amino acids. CDR1 is LNHNV, CDR2 YYDKDF, per germline (reference sequence). CDR3 residues: CATSGDRGGQPQHF. CDR3 in DNA: TGTGCCACCAGCGGGGACAGGGGTGGTCAGCCCCAGCATTTT. Full variable domain (missing parts from reference TRBV15 and TRBJ1-5): DAMVIQNPRYQVTQFGKPVTLSCSQTLNHNVMYWYQQKSSQAPKLLFHYYDKDFNNEADTPDNFQSRRPNTSFCFLDIRSPGLGDTAMYLCATSGDRGGQPQHFGDGTRLSIL.